The T cell receptor (beta chain) under discussion was sequenced for a study of T cells in Graves' hyperthyroidism and ophthalmopathy (dated by TCRdb to 2018 to 2020). A note on the overall study: To identify TCR V-J signatures that set the groups apart, the researchers used a discovery cohort of 100 or so patients, made up of around 40 with Graves' ophthalmopathy and about 59 with stable Graves' hyperthyroidism. An independent validation cohort of around 19 hyperthyroidism patients and about 16 patients who later progressed to ophthalmopathy tested prospective prediction of ophthalmopathy. The 90 to 100 discovery patients were randomly split 7:3 into training and test sets. In addition, the study compared T-cell repertoires in thyroid tissue and in blood from roughly six Graves' hyperthyroidism patients. Following sampling, methimazole starting at 30 mg daily was given to hyperthyroidism patients, and high-dose intravenous methylprednisolone was given to ophthalmopathy patients. TCR Vbeta CDR3 sequencing of around 130 peripheral blood samples (over 40 ophthalmopathy, about 80 hyperthyroidism and some 17 progressor patients) is reported in the paper. Findings and caveats that apply to the study as a whole: A model built on a 13 V-J signature distinguished ophthalmopathy from stable hyperthyroidism, reaching 87.88% sensitivity and approximately 81% specificity in cross-validation and 80%/75% in testing. In validation, progression to ophthalmopathy was predicted by the model with 70.59% sensitivity and roughly 76% specificity, a median of 6.5 months before onset. No statistical method was used to set the sample size in advance, and investigators knew the group allocation. Most expanded thyroid clonotypes (frequency above 0.001) were also detected in blood, a finding suggesting that blood repertoires may reflect thyroid immune responses.

Stable Graves' hyperthyroidism was defined as the absence of progression to ophthalmopathy over 18 months of follow-up. Hyperthyroidism patients were newly diagnosed, with disease duration under 2 months, and aged 18 to 65 years. Patients with uncontrolled infections, other autoimmune diseases, pregnancy or lactation were excluded. Clinical symptoms, serum thyroxine and TRAb, thyroid ultrasound, and orbital computed tomography formed the basis for the diagnoses. Total RNA was extracted using Trizol reagent, and RNA quality was assessed on an Agilent 2100 Bioanalyzer. Concerning this clonotype itself: What antigen it recognizes has not been identified. This sequence may be a read error, since a much larger clone differs from it by one base.

The TCR beta CDR3 regions were amplified from RNA transcripts. The first round of RT-PCR for the TCR CDR3 was performed with the HTBI primer set and the Qiagen OneStep RT-PCR kit. A second multiplex PCR round built the libraries, followed by size selection and purification. Sequencing of the libraries was done on an Illumina HiSeq2000 using paired-end 100 bp reads. Regarding the original processing steps: SOAPnuke was used to process the raw data, with reads discarded if the reads contained adapters or uncalled bases, had a mean Phred below 15, or lacked an exact constant-primer or identifier match. COPE v1.2.5 was used to merge the high-quality paired reads, and each unique nucleotide sequence was defined as a clonotype. MiTCR v1.1 was used to align clonotypes to the IMGT TRBV, TRBD and TRBJ reference segments. Analysis was restricted to V-J combinations with a frequency above 0.0001, which covered roughly 99% of repertoires. A TCS score was defined as the ratio between F50 (clonal expansion) and ExV (chaos), using BLOSUM62-based TCRdist between CDR3 peptides within each V-J. Welch's t-statistics and random forest reduced roughly 530 V-J features to about 12, which were used in a naive Bayes classifier (R e1071). TCRdb ran its own pipeline on the public reads, namely fastp trimming at Q25 and MiXCR clone calling, and kept in-frame beta chains. One record per CDR3 amino acid sequence lists the most common genes and DNA. TCRdb's processing, not the authors' own work, is the source of the V and J calls. Here the sample has hundreds of thousands of distinct CDR3 sequences; approximately 44% occur a single time. The top ten clones comprise 6.5% to 9% of the sample.

The sequenced sample was peripheral blood or thyroid tissue (not recorded which). The source is a woman aged 18-30 years with Graves' hyperthyroidism. Donor details come from another sample of the same person, matched by shared clones.

DNA sequence: TGTGCCAGCAGCCCGGGGTGGGCTAGTTACGAGGCCCAGTACTTC. It codes for CASSPGWASYEAQYF. This chain is built from TRBV9 and TRBJ2-5; D gene: possibly TRBD2, on 5 matching bases. The CDR3 holds 15 amino acids from the cysteine to the phenylalanine. Only the CDR3 portion is preserved as DNA: 45 bases, with reading frame beginning at the first base. V gives up 4 bases and J gives up 9 bases, and the segment between their germline ends measures 22 bases. From a lookup of the germline V gene, CDR1 and CDR2 are SGDLS and YYNGEE.